Below, one T cell receptor (beta chain) is given with its context. Its antigen is not identified. Other DNA sequences in this specimen translate into the identical CDR3. The data stem from a study of shared clonotypes between healthy human individuals. Study-wide findings and caveats: Clonotypes that were shared across a few donors made up approximately 5.1% of naive CD4 clonotypes. Naive subsets tended to show greater estimated richness than memory subsets.

CD4+ cell separation produced CD45RA+ naive and CD45RA-negative memory subsets. Sequencing was at deep level. The data were produced by immunoSEQ multiplex PCR, yet TCRdb's version contains in-frame clones alone and is incomplete. The repertoire includes some 650,000 clones, around 97% of them detected once, and around 0.057% sits in the top ten. The specimen was naive CD4+ T cells sorted from blood. Subset described: CD45RA+ positively selected. The TCR comes from a woman in her twenties or thirties in good health.

In DNA, the CDR3 is TGCAGCGTACCGACTAGCGGCTCATACAATGAGCAGTTCTTC. This sequence encodes CSVPTSGSYNEQFF. This chain uses TRBV29-1 with TRBJ2-1, with TRBD2 matching over 9 bases. Germline values: CDR1 SQVTM, CDR2 ANQGSEA. This CDR3 has 14 amino acids. With V trimmed by 6 bases and J by 4 bases, 7 bases remained unmatched.